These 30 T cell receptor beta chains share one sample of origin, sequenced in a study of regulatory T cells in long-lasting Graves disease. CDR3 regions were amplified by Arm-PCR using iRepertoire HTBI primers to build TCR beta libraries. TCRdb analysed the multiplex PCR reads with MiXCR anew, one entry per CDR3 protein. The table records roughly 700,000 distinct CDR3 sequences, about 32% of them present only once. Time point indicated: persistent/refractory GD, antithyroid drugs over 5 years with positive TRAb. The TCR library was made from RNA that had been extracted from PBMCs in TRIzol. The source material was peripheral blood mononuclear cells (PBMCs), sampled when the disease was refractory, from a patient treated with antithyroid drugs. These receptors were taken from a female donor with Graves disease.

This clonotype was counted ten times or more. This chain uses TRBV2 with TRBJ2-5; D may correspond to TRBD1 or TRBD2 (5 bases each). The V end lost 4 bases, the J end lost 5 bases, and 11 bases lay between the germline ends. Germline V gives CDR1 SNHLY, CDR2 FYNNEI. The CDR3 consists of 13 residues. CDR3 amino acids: CASSGLWGETQYF. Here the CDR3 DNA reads TGTGCCAGCAGTGGGCTCTGGGGGGAGACCCAGTACTTC.

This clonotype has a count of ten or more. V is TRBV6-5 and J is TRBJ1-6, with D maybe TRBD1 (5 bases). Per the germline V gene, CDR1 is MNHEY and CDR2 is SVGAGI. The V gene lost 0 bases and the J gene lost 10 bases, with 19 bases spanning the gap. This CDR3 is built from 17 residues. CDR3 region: CASSYSLAGLLWSPLHF. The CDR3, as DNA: TGTGCCAGCAGTTACTCGTTGGCAGGGCTATTGTGGTCACCCCTCCACTTT.

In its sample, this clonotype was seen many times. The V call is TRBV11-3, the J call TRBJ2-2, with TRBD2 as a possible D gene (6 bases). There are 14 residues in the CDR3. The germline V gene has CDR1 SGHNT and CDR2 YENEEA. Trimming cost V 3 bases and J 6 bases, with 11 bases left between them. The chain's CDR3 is CASSFGLQAGELFF. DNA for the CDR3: TGTGCCAGCAGCTTTGGACTACAGGCCGGGGAGCTGTTTTTT.

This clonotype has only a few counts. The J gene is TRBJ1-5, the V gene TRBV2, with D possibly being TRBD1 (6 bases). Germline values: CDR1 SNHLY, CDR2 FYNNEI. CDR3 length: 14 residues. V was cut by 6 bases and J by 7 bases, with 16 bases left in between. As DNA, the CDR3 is TGTGCCAGCAGCCCCACAGGGTCCCGCCAGCCCCAGCATTTT. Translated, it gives CASSPTGSRQPQHF. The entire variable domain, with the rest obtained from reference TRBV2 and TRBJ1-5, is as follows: EPEVTQTPSHQVTQMGQEVILRCVPISNHLYFYWYRQILGQKVEFLVSFYNNEISEKSEIFDDQFSVERPDGSNFTLKIRSTKLEDSAMYFCASSPTGSRQPQHFGDGTRLSIL.

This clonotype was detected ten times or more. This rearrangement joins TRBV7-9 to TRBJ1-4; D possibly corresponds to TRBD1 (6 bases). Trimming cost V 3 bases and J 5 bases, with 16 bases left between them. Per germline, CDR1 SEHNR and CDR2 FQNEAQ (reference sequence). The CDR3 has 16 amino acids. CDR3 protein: CASSLTEQGINEKLFF. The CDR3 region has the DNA TGTGCCAGCAGCTTGACGGAACAGGGAATCAATGAAAAACTGTTTTTT.

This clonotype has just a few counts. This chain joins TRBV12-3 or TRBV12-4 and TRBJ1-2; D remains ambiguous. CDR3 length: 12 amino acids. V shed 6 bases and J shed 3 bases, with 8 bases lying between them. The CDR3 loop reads CASRASYYGYTF. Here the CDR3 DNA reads TGTGCCAGCAGAGCTAGTTACTATGGCTACACCTTC.

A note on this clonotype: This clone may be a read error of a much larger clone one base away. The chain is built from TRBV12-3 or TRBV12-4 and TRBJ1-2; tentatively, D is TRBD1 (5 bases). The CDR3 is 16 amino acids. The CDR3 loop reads CVSSQGTADTNYGYTF. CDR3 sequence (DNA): TGTGTCAGCAGCCAAGGGACGGCCGATACTAACTATGGCTACACCTTC.

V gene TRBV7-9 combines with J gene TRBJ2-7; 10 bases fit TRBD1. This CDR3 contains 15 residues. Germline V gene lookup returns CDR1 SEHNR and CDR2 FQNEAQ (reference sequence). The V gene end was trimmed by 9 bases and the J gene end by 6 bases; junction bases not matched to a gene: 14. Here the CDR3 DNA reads TGTGCCAGTAGTATTTACCGGGACAGGGGTGTCGAGCAGTACTTC. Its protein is CASSIYRDRGVEQYF.

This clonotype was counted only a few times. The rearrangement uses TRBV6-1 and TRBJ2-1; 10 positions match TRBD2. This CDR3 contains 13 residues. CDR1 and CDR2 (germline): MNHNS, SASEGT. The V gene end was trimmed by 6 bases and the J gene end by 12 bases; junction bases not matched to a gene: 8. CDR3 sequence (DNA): TGTGCCAGCAGCCCGGTAGCGGGAGGCGTGCAGTTCTTC. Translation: CASSPVAGGVQFF.

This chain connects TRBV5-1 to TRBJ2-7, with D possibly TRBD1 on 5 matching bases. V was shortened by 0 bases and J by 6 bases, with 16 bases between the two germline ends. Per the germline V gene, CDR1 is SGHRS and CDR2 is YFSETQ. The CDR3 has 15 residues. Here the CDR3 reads CASSLGSQGTREQYF. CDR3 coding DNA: TGCGCCAGCAGCTTGGGTTCTCAGGGAACGCGCGAGCAGTACTTC.

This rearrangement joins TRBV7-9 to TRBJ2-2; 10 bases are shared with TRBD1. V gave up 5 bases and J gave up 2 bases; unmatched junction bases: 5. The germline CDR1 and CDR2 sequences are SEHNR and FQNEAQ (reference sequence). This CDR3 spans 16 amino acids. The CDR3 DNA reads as TGTGCCAGCAGCCCGGGACAGGGGAGAAACACCGGGGAGCTGTTTTTT. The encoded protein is CASSPGQGRNTGELFF.

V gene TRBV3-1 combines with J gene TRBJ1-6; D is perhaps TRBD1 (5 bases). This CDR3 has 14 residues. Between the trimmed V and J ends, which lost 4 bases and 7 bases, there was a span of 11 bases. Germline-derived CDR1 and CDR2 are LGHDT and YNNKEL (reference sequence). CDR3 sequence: CASSRYRHNSPLHF. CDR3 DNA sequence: TGTGCCAGCAGCCGGTACAGGCACAATTCACCCCTCCACTTT.

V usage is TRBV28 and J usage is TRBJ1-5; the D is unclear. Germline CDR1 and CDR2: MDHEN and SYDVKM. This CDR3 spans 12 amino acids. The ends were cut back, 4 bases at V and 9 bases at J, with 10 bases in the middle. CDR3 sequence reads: CASSSGVRPQHF. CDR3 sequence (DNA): TGTGCCAGCAGTTCCGGAGTTCGGCCCCAGCATTTT.

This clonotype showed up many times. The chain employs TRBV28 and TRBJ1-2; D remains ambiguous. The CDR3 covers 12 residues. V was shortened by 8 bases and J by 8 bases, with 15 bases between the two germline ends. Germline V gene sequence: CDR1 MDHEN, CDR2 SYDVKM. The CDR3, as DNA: TGTGCCAGCCTCGGGCAGGCGGGGGGCTACACCTTC. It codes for CASLGQAGGYTF.

CDR3 in amino acids: CASSRGTGQTEAFF. The CDR3 DNA reads TGTGCCAGCAGCCGAGGGACAGGGCAGACTGAAGCTTTCTTT. The chain employs TRBV12-3 or TRBV12-4 and TRBJ1-1, with TRBD1 matching 9 bases. J was trimmed by 5 bases and V by 6 bases; bases with no gene match: 7. The CDR3 runs 14 residues.

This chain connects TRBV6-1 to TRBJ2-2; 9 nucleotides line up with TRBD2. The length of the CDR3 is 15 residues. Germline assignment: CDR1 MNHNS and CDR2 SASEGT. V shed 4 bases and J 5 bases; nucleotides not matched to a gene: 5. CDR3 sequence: CASSGAGGRTGELFF. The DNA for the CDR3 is TGTGCCAGCAGTGGAGCGGGAGGTAGGACCGGGGAGCTGTTTTTT.

DNA of the CDR3: TGTGCTAGTGGTTTCAGCGGGACAGGGAACTACGAGCAGTACTTC. It translates to CASGFSGTGNYEQYF. The chain employs TRBV12-5 and TRBJ2-7; TRBD1 agrees at 9 bases. V lost 3 bases, J lost 3 bases, and 6 bases stayed unmatched. Germline-derived CDR1 and CDR2 are LGHNT and FRNRAP. CDR3 length: 15 amino acids. The full variable domain, rest sourced from reference TRBV12-5 and TRBJ2-7, is DARVTQTPRHKVTEMGQEVTMRCQPILGHNTVFWYRQTMMQGLELLAYFRNRAPLDDSGMPKDRFSAEMPDATLATLKIQPSEPRDSAVYFCASGFSGTGNYEQYFGPGTRLTVT.

The CDR3 DNA is TGTGCCAGCAGTGTAAACAGGGGGCTCTTGAACACTGAAGCTTTCTTT. This codes for CASSVNRGLLNTEAFF. The chain is built from TRBV2 and TRBJ1-1, with 9 bases aligning to TRBD1. Germline assignment: CDR1 SNHLY and CDR2 FYNNEI. J gave up 0 bases and V 4 bases, and 6 bases lay outside the gene matches. The CDR3 runs 16 residues.

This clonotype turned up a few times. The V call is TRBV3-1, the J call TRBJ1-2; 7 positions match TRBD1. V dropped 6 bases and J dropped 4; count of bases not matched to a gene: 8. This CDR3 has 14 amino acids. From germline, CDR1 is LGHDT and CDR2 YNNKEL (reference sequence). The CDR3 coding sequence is TGTGCCAGCAGTTACGGGACAGAATCCTATGGCTACACCTTC. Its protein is CASSYGTESYGYTF.

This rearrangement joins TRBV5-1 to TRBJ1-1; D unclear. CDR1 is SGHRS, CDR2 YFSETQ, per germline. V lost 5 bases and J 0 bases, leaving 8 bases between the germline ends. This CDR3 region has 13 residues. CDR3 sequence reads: CASRPGMNTEAFF. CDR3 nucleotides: TGCGCCAGCAGGCCGGGAATGAACACTGAAGCTTTCTTT.

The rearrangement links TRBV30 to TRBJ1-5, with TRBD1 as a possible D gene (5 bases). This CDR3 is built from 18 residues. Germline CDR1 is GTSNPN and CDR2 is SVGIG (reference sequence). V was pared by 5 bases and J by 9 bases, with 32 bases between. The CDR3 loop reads CAWESPRKARKGLRPQHF. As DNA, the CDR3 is TGTGCCTGGGAAAGTCCAAGGAAGGCCAGGAAGGGGCTCCGGCCCCAGCATTTT.

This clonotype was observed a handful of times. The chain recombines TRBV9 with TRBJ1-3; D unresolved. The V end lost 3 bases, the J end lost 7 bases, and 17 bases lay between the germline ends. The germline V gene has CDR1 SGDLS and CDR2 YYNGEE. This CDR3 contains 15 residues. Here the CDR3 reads CASSALGVDRNTIYF. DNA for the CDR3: TGTGCCAGCAGCGCCCTCGGGGTCGATCGGAACACCATATATTTT.

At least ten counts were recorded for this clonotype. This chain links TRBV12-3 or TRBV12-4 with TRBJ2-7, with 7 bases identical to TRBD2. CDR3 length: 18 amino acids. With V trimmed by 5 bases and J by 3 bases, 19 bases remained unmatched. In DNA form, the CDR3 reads TGTGCCAGCAGTCACCCGCGGGCGGGAGTCTCTCCGGTCTACGAGCAGTACTTC. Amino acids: CASSHPRAGVSPVYEQYF.

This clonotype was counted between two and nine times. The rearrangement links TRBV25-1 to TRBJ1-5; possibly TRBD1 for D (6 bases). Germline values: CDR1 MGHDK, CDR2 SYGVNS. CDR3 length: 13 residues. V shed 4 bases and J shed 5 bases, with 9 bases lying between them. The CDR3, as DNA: TGTGCCAGCAGTGGGACAGTGTATCAGCCCCAGCATTTT. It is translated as CASSGTVYQPQHF. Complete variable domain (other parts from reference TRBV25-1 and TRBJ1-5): EADIYQTPRYLVIGTGKKITLECSQTMGHDKMYWYQQDPGMELHLIHYSYGVNSTEKGDLSSESTVSRIRTEHFPLTLESARPSHTSQYLCASSGTVYQPQHFGDGTRLSIL.

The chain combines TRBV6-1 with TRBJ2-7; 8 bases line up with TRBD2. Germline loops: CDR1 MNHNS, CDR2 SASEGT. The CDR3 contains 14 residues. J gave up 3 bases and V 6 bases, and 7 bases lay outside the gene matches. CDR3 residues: CASSESGRDYEQYF. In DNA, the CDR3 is TGTGCCAGCAGCGAAAGCGGGAGAGACTACGAGCAGTACTTC.

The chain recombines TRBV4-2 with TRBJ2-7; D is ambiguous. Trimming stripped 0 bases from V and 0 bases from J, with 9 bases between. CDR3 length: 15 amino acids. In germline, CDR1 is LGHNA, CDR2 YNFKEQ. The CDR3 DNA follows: TGTGCCAGCAGCCAAGATTTTACGCGCTCCTACGAGCAGTACTTC. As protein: CASSQDFTRSYEQYF.

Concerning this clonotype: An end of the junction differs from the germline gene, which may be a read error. The CDR3 is CSAREAGVNGETQYF. In nucleotides, the CDR3 is TGCAGTGCCAGAGAAGCGGGAGTTAACGGGGAGACCCAGTACTTC. The chain joins TRBV20-1 to TRBJ2-5; 8 positions agree with TRBD2. The CDR3 runs to 15 residues. Germline V gives CDR1 DFQATT, CDR2 SNEGSKA (reference sequence).

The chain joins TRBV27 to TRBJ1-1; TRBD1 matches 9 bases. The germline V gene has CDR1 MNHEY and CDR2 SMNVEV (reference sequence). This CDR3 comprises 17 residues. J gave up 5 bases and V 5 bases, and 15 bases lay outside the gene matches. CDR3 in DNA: TGTGCCAGCAGTCCTCGACCTCCGGGACAGGGATTGACTGAAGCTTTCTTT. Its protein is CASSPRPPGQGLTEAFF.

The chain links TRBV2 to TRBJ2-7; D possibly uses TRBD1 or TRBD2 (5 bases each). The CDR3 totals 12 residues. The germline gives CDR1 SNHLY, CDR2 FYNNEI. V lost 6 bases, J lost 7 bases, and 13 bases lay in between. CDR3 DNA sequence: TGTGCCAGCAGCGCCCCTGAGGGGGAGCAGTACTTC. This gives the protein CASSAPEGEQYF.

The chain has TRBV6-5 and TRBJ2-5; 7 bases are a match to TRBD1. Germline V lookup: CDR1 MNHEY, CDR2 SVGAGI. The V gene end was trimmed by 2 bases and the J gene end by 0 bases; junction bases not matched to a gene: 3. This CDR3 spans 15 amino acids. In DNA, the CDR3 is TGTGCCAGCAGTTACACTGGGACAGACCAAGAGACCCAGTACTTC. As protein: CASSYTGTDQETQYF.